This is a list of T cell receptor beta chains from one sample in a study of CD8+CD57+ T cells in acquired aplastic anemia. TCRdb itself ran the reads through MiXCR, one entry per CDR3 protein. The table has some 170,000 distinct CDR3 sequences, approximately 40% seen once; the top ten hold under 1.2%. Sequenced input: sorted CD4+, CD8+, or CD8+CD57+ T cells (not recorded which) from PBMCs. Source of these receptors: a human donor in good health. The CDR3 runs from the conserved cysteine through the conserved F or W.

V gene | CDR3 protein
TRBV13 | CASSLAGRSSELGEKLFF
TRBV11-3 | CASSVGERTEAFF
TRBV5-4 | CASSDRPKGTDTQYF
TRBV11-1 | CASSLIAGAYNEQFF
TRBV7-9 | CASSSDSPNSPLHF
TRBV7-9 | CASSLGPGAGDTEAFF
TRBV27 | CASSPFGGTASYEQYF
TRBV20-1 | CSASQGGRMELFF
TRBV11-2 | CASSLEVHRHEQYF
TRBV9 | CASSVADRKNTEAFF
TRBV7-2 | CASSLVLVHEQYF
TRBV6-1 | CASSEARLNTEAFF
TRBV5-5 | CASYRDRGNYGYTF
TRBV19 | CDSRPLTGGKETQYF
TRBV9 | CASSVGQSTEAFF
TRBV11-1 | CASSPGSWAATDTQYF
TRBV19 | CASTSDRGRNQPQHF
TRBV9 | CASSVGAGAPSEQYF
TRBV24-1 | CATSDRRARYGYTF
TRBV14 | CASSDVGGYGYTF
TRBV5-1 | CASSLEPLGSNQPQHF
TRBV10-3 | CAISGPVSRGRYSSQPQHF
TRBV6-5 | CASGTRFIETQYF
TRBV7-3 | CASSRDPGYEQYF
TRBV7-8 | CASSLGRLDTQYF
TRBV7-2 | CASSSQANQPQHF
TRBV4-2 | CASSPWTGGNEKLFF
TRBV12-3/TRBV12-4 | CASSFRLAGGEQYF
TRBV5-1 | CASSLDQNSNQPQHF
TRBV20-1 | CSARAPSSWYEQYF
TRBV20-1 | CSAAASTDTQYF
TRBV7-6 | CASSLGGRGLGQPQHF
TRBV4-3 | CASSQARPAGGKGETQYF
TRBV2 | CASKRGQGNYEQYF
TRBV10-3 | CAISEDRYEQYF
TRBV4-1 | CASSHSGGARETQYF
TRBV10-3 | CATTEGQGSTDTQYF
TRBV11-1 | CASSSPGVSSYNEQFF
TRBV20-1 | CSARPHGSGNTIYF
TRBV29-1 | CSVAGTGANVLTF
TRBV30 | CAWSMGYEQYF
TRBV19 | CASRTDRGTQCF
TRBV24-1 | CATSSTTFTDTQYF
TRBV4-2 | CASSQVGAGGIRDTQYF
TRBV20-1 | CSALQGRQPQHF
TRBV5-3 | CAAERGPIVETQYF
TRBV5-1 | CASSHGTLTSSYNEQFF
TRBV11-1 | CASSSDRRPYNEQFF
TRBV24-1 | CATSDFARGTDTQYF
TRBV15 | CATSTPRGRSQETQYF
TRBV7-8 | CASSALTGYEQYF
TRBV5-6 | CASIRQNNEQFF
TRBV11-2 | CASGGIPYEQYF
TRBV5-4 | CASTSWGQGAYEQYF
TRBV7-9 | CASSLEVNSPLHF